Below are 22 T cell receptor beta chains sequenced from a single sample in a study of human T cells and chemical hapten exposure. MiXCR, applied by TCRdb to the RACE reads, yields one record per CDR3 protein. The sample contains around 300,000 distinct CDR3 sequences, 5.5% of which appear only once. Indicated time point: pre-sensitization, week 0. Treatment defined: therapeutic diphenylcyclopropenone sensitization with weekly scalp DPC. The material sequenced was whole blood, taken in connection with sensitization to the hapten diphenylcyclopropenone (DPC). These receptors were obtained from a woman under 30 with alopecia areata. Some clones in this sample may be carry-over from other donors' samples.

This clonotype was counted a few times. CDR3 residues: CASQGVGEQYF. The DNA of the CDR3 is TGTGCCAGCCAGGGGGTCGGGGAGCAGTACTTC. This chain joins TRBV6-5 and TRBJ2-7; 7 bases align to TRBD1. V trimming: 8 bases; J trimming: 7 bases; junction bases outside the gene matches: 5. The germline gives CDR1 MNHEY, CDR2 SVGAGI. The CDR3 length is 11 residues.

V usage is TRBV7-2 and J usage is TRBJ1-1; D gene ambiguous. Per germline, CDR1 SGHTA and CDR2 FQGNSA. The CDR3 consists of 15 residues. V was shortened by 0 bases and J by 0 bases, with 8 bases between the two germline ends. CDR3 in amino acids: CASSLAAPMNTEAFF. CDR3 sequence (DNA): TGTGCCAGCAGCTTAGCGGCACCCATGAACACTGAAGCTTTCTTT.

The chain has TRBV6-5 and TRBJ2-3; a possible D gene is TRBD1 (6 bases). The V end was cut by 5 bases, the J end by 6 bases, with 18 bases between. The CDR3 extends over 15 amino acids. Germline V gives CDR1 MNHEY, CDR2 SVGAGI. The DNA of the CDR3 is TGTGCCAGCAGTCGAGGGGGATACCGTCAGGATACGCAGTATTTT. The encoded protein is CASSRGGYRQDTQYF.

The rearrangement joins TRBV20-1 to TRBJ1-6, with D maybe TRBD1 (5 bases). CDR3 size: 15 residues. Looked up from germline, CDR1 is DFQATT and CDR2 is SNEGSKA (reference sequence). The V and J ends lost 0 bases and 7 bases respectively, with 13 bases between them. The CDR3 is CSARDPSRDNSPLHF. In DNA, the CDR3 is TGCAGTGCTAGAGACCCCAGCAGGGACAATTCACCCCTCCACTTT.

In this sample, this clonotype turned up a few times. The chain has TRBV4-3 and TRBJ2-5; D is perhaps TRBD1 (6 bases). This CDR3 has 15 residues. V lost 3 bases, J lost 5 bases, and 16 bases lay in between. The germline V gene encodes CDR1 LGHNA and CDR2 YSLEER. The CDR3 region has the DNA TGCGCCAGCAGCCACGCTGAAACAGGGCGGGAGACCCAGTACTTC. It specifies CASSHAETGRETQYF.

This clonotype was counted only a few times. The V gene is TRBV25-1, the J gene TRBJ1-4; weak D call: TRBD1 (5 bases). CDR1 and CDR2 (germline): MGHDK, SYGVNS. Trimming took 3 bases from V and 6 from J, leaving 17 bases between them. The CDR3 has 16 residues. The CDR3 spells CASSEYGQGADEKLFF. DNA for the CDR3: TGTGCCAGCAGTGAGTACGGACAAGGAGCCGATGAAAAACTGTTTTTT.

This clonotype was counted a few times. The chain recombines TRBV24-1 with TRBJ2-1, with TRBD2 identical over 11 bases. The CDR3 totals 18 residues. Germline V CDR1 and CDR2: KGHDR, SFDVKD. Trimming cost V 6 bases and J 3 bases; bases outside gene matches: 12. Written as DNA, the CDR3 is TGTGCCACCAGTAGTGCGGCTAGCGGGGGGTACGGCTACAATGAGCAGTTCTTC. The encoded protein is CATSSAASGGYGYNEQFF.

This clonotype occurred many times. The CDR3 reads CSARGQEVHQPQHF. The DNA of the CDR3 is TGCAGTGCTAGAGGACAGGAGGTTCATCAGCCCCAGCATTTT. The V gene is TRBV20-1, the J gene TRBJ1-5; D perhaps matches TRBD1 (6 bases). Looked up from germline, CDR1 is DFQATT and CDR2 is SNEGSKA (reference sequence). The CDR3 length is 14 residues. Trimming removed 1 base at V and 5 bases at J, with 12 bases between.

This clonotype was counted many times. The chain links TRBV28 to TRBJ1-3; 8 positions agree with TRBD1. CDR1 and CDR2 (germline): MDHEN, SYDVKM. This CDR3 has 14 amino acids. The trim removed 7 bases at V and 7 bases at J, leaving 9 bases unmatched. CDR3 sequence reads: CASNSGQGSNTIYF. The CDR3 DNA reads TGTGCCAGCAATTCCGGACAGGGCTCGAACACCATATATTTT.

This clonotype was seen more than once but under ten times. The rearrangement joins TRBV12-3 or TRBV12-4 to TRBJ1-5; D gene unclear. This CDR3 has 14 residues. The germline V and J ends were trimmed by 2 bases and 5 bases, with 10 bases remaining between them. The CDR3 region is CASSLTGDYQPQHF. The CDR3 nucleotides read TGTGCCAGCAGTTTAACGGGCGATTATCAGCCCCAGCATTTT.

The chain has TRBV19 and TRBJ2-1; the match to TRBD1 covers 8 bases. The CDR3 runs 16 residues. V gave up 2 bases and J gave up 7 bases; unmatched junction bases: 10. From germline, CDR1 is LNHDA and CDR2 SQIVND (reference sequence). The CDR3 nucleotides read TGTGCCAGTAGTATATTCGGACAGGGTCCGAGGAATGAGCAGTTCTTC. Translation gives CASSIFGQGPRNEQFF.

The chain carries TRBV4-3 and TRBJ2-1; D possibly corresponds to TRBD1 (6 bases). V was clipped by 0 bases and J by 9 bases, with 12 bases between them. In germline, CDR1 is LGHNA, CDR2 YSLEER. The CDR3 runs 14 residues. For the CDR3, the DNA is TGCGCCAGCAGCCAAGACCCTACAGGGTCTGAGCAGTTCTTC. The encoded protein is CASSQDPTGSEQFF.

V gene TRBV19 combines with J gene TRBJ1-5; no clear D. Trimming took 3 bases from V and 6 from J, leaving 6 bases between them. CDR1 is LNHDA and CDR2 is SQIVND in the germline V gene (reference sequence). This CDR3 is 12 amino acids long. Here the CDR3 reads CASSIRSQPQHF. The CDR3 DNA reads TGTGCCAGTAGTATCCGCAGTCAGCCCCAGCATTTT.

This clonotype has at least ten counts. CDR3 amino acids: CASSQDMRGEWNEQFF. CDR3 in DNA: TGCGCCAGCAGCCAAGATATGCGGGGGGAGTGGAATGAGCAGTTCTTC. The V gene is TRBV4-3, the J gene TRBJ2-1; TRBD2 aligns across 8 bases. This CDR3 is built from 16 residues. Losses at the gene ends were 0 bases for V and 7 bases for J; bases not matched to a gene: 8. Germline CDR1 is LGHNA and CDR2 is YSLEER.

The rearrangement uses TRBV18 and TRBJ1-2; D remains ambiguous. Trimming pared 1 base from V and 1 base from J, leaving 7 bases between. The CDR3 runs 14 residues. CDR1 KGHSH and CDR2 LQKENI come from the germline V gene. The CDR3 here is CASSPQTINYGYTF. The DNA for the CDR3 is TGTGCCAGCTCACCACAGACTATTAACTATGGCTACACCTTC.

This clonotype was counted at least ten times. The CDR3 sequence: CAISESLNYEQYF. The CDR3, as DNA: TGTGCCATCAGTGAGTCACTAAACTACGAGCAGTACTTC. The chain employs TRBV10-3 and TRBJ2-7; no definite D call. Germline assignment: CDR1 ENHRY and CDR2 SYGVKD. The CDR3 has 13 residues. Trimming pared 0 bases from V and 3 bases from J, leaving 6 bases between.

This rearrangement joins TRBV2 to TRBJ1-1, with no clear D. This CDR3 has 13 residues. Germline loops: CDR1 SNHLY, CDR2 FYNNEI. V was clipped by 1 base and J by 2 bases, with 5 bases between them. The CDR3 here is CASSEVANTEAFF. CDR3 bases: TGTGCCAGCAGTGAAGTGGCTAACACTGAAGCTTTCTTT.

V gene TRBV7-3 combines with J gene TRBJ1-5; the D is unclear. Germline V CDR1 and CDR2: SGHTA, FQGTGA. With 8 bases removed from V and 6 bases from J, the gap between germline ends came to 8 bases. The CDR3 length is 11 residues. This chain's CDR3 is CASDLSQPQHF. The CDR3 DNA reads TGTGCCAGCGATCTTTCTCAGCCCCAGCATTTT.

This clonotype was recorded many times. The rearrangement joins TRBV4-3 to TRBJ2-3, with unresolved D. Trimming shortened V by 0 bases and J by 0 bases, and 10 bases separated the two germline ends. This CDR3 comprises 16 residues. Germline CDR1 and CDR2: LGHNA and YSLEER. The CDR3 DNA reads as TGCGCCAGCAGCCAAGATATACCAGAAAGCACAGATACGCAGTATTTT. It yields the protein CASSQDIPESTDTQYF.

This clonotype has a handful of counts. This chain uses TRBV4-3 with TRBJ2-3; 7 bases match TRBD2. The trim removed 3 bases at V and 10 bases at J, leaving 7 bases unmatched. From germline, CDR1 is LGHNA and CDR2 YSLEER. This CDR3 has 13 residues. CDR3 bases: TGCGCCAGCAGCCAGGAGACTAGCTCTGCGCAGTATTTT. This encodes CASSQETSSAQYF.

The chain recombines TRBV14 with TRBJ2-3; D uncertain. The CDR3 runs to 15 residues. CDR1 is SGHDN, CDR2 FVKESK, per germline. Between the trimmed V and J ends, which lost 2 bases and 0 bases, there was a span of 9 bases. CDR3 protein: CASSQQATSTDTQYF. Here the CDR3 DNA reads TGTGCCAGCAGCCAACAGGCAACTAGCACAGATACGCAGTATTTT.

This clonotype was observed a few times. DNA for the CDR3: TGTGCCAGCAGCATTACGGGGGGGCCGGTGCCCGGGGAGCTGTTTTTT. Translation: CASSITGGPVPGELFF. The genes are TRBV9 and TRBJ2-2; 8 bases agree with TRBD2. This CDR3 is 16 amino acids long. The germline CDR1 and CDR2 sequences are SGDLS and YYNGEE. V dropped 4 bases and J dropped 6; count of bases not matched to a gene: 11.